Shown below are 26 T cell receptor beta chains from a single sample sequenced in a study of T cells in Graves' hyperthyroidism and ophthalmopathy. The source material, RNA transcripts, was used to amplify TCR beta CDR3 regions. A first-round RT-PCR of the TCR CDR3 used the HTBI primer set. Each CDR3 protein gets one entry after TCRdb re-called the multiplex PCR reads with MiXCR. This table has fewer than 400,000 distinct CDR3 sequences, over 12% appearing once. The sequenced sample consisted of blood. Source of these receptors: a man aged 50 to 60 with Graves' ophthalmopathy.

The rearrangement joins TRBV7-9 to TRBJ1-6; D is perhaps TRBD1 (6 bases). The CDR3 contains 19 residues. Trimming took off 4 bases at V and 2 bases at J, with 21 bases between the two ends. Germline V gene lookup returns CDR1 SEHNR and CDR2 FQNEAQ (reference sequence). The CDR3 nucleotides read TGTGCCAGCAGCTCATCCTCCCTGGGAGACAGGCCCTATAATTCACCCCTCCACTTT. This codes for CASSSSSLGDRPYNSPLHF.

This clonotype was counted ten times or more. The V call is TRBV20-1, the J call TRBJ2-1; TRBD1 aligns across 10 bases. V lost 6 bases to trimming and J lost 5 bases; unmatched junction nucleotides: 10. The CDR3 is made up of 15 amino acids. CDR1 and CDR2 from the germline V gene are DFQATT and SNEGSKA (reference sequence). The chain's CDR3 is CSAQDGTGEDNEQFF. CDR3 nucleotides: TGCAGTGCCCAAGACGGGACAGGGGAGGACAATGAGCAGTTCTTC.

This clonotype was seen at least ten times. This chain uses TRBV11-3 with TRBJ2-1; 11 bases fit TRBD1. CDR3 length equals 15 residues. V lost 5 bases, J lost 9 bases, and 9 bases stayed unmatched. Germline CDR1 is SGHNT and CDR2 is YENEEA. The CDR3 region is CASSPGWTGGVEQFF. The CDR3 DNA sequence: TGTGCCAGCAGCCCGGGGTGGACAGGGGGCGTTGAGCAGTTCTTC.

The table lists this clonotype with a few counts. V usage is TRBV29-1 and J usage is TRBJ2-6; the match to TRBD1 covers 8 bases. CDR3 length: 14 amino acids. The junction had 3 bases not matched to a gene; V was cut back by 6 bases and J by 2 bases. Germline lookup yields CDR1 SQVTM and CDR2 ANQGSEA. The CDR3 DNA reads TGCAGCGTCGGGACAGGTCCTGGGGCCAACGTCCTGACTTTC. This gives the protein CSVGTGPGANVLTF.

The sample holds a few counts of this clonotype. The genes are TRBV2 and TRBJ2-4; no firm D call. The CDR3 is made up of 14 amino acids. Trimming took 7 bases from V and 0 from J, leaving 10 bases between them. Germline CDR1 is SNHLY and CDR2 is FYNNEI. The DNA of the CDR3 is TGTGCCAGCAATAAGGTTTTAGCCAAAAACATTCAGTACTTC. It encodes CASNKVLAKNIQYF.

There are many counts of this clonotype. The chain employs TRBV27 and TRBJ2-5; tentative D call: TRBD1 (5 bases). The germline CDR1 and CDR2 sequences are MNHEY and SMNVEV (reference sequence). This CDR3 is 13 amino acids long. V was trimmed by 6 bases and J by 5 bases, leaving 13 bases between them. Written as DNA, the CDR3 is TGTGCCAGCAGGGTCAGGGAAACGGAGACCCAGTACTTC. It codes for CASRVRETETQYF.

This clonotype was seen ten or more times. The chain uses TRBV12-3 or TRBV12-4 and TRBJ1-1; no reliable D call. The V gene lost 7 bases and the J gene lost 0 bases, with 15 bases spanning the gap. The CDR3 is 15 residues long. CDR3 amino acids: CASTTRNLMNTEAFF. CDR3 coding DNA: TGTGCCAGCACGACCCGAAATCTCATGAACACTGAAGCTTTCTTT.

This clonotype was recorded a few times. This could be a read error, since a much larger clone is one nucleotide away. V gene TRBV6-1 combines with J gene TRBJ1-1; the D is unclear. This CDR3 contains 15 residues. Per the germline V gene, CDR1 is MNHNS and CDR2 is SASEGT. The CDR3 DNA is TGTGCCAGCAGTGAAAATTGGCGGAAGAACACTGAAGTTTTCTTT. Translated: CASSENWRKNTEVFF.

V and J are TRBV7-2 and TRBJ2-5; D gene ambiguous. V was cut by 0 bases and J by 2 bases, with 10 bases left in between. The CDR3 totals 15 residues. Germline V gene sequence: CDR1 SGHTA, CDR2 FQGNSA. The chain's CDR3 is CASSLAPDRQETQYF. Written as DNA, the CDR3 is TGTGCCAGCAGCTTAGCGCCCGATCGACAAGAGACCCAGTACTTC. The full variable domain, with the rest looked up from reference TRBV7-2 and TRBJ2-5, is GAGVSQSPSNKVTEKGKDVELRCDPISGHTALYWYRQSLGQGLEFLIYFQGNSAPDKSGLPSDRFSAERTGGSVSTLTIQRTQQEDSAVYLCASSLAPDRQETQYFGPGTRLLVL.

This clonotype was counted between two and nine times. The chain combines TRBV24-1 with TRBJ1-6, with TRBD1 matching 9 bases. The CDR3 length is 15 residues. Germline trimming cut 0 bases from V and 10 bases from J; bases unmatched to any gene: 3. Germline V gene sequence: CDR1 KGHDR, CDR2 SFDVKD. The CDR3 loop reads CATSDLLQGASPLHF. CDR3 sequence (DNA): TGTGCCACCAGTGATTTGTTACAGGGGGCCTCACCCCTCCACTTT.

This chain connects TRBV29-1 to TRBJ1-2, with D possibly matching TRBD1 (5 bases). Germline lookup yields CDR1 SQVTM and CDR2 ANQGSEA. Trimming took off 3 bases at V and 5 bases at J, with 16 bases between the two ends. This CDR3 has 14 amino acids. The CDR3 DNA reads TGCAGCGTTGACGTGGGGGGTCAGGGTTATGGCTACACCTTC. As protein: CSVDVGGQGYGYTF.

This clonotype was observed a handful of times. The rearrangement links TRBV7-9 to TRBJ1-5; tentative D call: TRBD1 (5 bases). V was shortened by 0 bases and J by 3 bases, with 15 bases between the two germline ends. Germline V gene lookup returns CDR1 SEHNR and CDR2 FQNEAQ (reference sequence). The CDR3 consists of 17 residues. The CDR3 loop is CASSLAIGGPLNQPQHF. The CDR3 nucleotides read TGTGCCAGCAGCTTAGCGATCGGGGGACCGCTCAATCAGCCCCAGCATTTT.

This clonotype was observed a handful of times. CDR3 coding DNA: TGCGCCAGCAGTGAGTCGTCCCGAAACACCGGGGAGCTGTTTTTT. Translation: CASSESSRNTGELFF. The chain links TRBV10-1 to TRBJ2-2, with unresolved D. CDR3 length: 15 amino acids. Per the germline V gene, CDR1 is WNHNN and CDR2 is SYGVQD (reference sequence). Trimming shortened V by 0 bases and J by 2 bases, and 7 bases separated the two germline ends.

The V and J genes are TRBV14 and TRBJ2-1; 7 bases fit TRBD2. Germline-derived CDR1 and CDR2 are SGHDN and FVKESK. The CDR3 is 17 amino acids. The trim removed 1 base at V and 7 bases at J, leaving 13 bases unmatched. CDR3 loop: CASSQASVLALINEQFF. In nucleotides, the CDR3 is TGTGCCAGCAGCCAAGCCTCGGTACTAGCGCTAATTAATGAGCAGTTCTTC.

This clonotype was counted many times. The CDR3 DNA is TGCAGTGCTAGCGCCGGGACGACCAATGGGGAGACCCAGTACTTC. Its protein is CSASAGTTNGETQYF. The rearrangement uses TRBV20-1 and TRBJ2-5; possibly TRBD1 or TRBD2 for D (5 bases each). The V gene lost 3 bases and the J gene lost 5 bases, with 19 bases spanning the gap. The CDR3 totals 15 residues. Germline V lookup: CDR1 DFQATT, CDR2 SNEGSKA (reference sequence).

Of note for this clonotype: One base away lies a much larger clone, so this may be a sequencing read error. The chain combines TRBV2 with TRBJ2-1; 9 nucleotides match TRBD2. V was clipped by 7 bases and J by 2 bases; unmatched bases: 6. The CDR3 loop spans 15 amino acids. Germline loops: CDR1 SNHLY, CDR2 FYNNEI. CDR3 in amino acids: CASINSGSAYNEQFF. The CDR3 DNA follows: TGTGCCAGCATCAATAGCGGGAGCGCCTACAATGAGCAGTTCTTC.

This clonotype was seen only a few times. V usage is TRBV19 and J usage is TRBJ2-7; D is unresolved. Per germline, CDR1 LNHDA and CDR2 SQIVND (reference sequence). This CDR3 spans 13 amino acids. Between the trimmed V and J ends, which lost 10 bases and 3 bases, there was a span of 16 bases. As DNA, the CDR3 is TGTGCCACCCGGCGAGGCCCAGTCTACGAGCAGTACTTC. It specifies CATRRGPVYEQYF. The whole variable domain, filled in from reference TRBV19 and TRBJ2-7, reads DGGITQSPKYLFRKEGQNVTLSCEQNLNHDAMYWYRQDPGQGLRLIYYSQIVNDFQKGDIAEGYSVSREKKESFPLTVTSAQKNPTAFYLCATRRGPVYEQYFGPGTRLTVT.

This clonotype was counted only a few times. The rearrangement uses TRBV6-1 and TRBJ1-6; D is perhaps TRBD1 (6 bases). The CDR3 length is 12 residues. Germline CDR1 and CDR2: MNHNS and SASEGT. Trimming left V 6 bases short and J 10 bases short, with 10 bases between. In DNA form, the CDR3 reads TGTGCCAGCAGACAGGGTGAATCACCCCTCCACTTT. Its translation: CASRQGESPLHF.

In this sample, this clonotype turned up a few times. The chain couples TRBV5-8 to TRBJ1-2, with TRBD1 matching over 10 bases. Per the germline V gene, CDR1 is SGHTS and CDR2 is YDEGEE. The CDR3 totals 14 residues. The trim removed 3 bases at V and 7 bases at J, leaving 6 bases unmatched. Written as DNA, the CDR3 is TGTGCCAGCAGCTCCTGGACAGGGGGTAGTGGCTACACCTTC. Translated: CASSSWTGGSGYTF.

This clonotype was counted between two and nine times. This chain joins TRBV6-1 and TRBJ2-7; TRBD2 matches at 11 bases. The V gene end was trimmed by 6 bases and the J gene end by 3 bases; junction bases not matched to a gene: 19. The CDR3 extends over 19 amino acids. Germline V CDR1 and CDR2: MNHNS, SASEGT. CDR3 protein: CASRARRLAGSQGNYEQYF. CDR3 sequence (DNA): TGTGCCAGCAGAGCTCGGAGACTAGCGGGATCCCAGGGCAACTACGAGCAGTACTTC.

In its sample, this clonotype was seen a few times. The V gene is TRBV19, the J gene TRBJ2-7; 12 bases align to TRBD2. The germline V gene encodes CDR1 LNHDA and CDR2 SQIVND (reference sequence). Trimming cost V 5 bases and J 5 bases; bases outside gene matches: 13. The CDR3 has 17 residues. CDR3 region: CASSARSRLAGAHEQYF. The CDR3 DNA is TGTGCCAGTAGTGCCCGCTCCCGACTAGCGGGAGCACACGAGCAGTACTTC.

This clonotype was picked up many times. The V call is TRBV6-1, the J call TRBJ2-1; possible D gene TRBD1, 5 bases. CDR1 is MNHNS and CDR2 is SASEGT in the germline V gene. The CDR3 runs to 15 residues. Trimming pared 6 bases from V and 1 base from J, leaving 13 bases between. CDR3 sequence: CASRAPGWSYNEQFF. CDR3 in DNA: TGTGCCAGCAGGGCCCCAGGGTGGTCCTACAATGAGCAGTTCTTC.

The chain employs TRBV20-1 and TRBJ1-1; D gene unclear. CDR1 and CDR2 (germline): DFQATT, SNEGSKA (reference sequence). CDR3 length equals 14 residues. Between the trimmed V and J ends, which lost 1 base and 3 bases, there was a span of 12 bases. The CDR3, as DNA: TGCAGTGCTAGAGGGACCGGGCTGTACACTGAAGCTTTCTTT. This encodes CSARGTGLYTEAFF.

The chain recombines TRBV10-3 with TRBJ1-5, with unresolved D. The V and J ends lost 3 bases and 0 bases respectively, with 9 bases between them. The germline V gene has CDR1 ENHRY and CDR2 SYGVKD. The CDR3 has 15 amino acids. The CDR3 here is CAISERCYSNQPQHF. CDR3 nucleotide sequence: TGTGCCATCAGTGAACGGTGTTATAGCAATCAGCCCCAGCATTTT.

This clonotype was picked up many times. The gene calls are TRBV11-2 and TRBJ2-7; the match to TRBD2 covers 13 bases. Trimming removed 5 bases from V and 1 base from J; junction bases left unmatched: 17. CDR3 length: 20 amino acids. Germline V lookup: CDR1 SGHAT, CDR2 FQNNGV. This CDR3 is CASSRTSGRAYSSVSYEQYF. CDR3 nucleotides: TGTGCCAGCAGCCGAACTAGCGGGAGGGCCTATTCTTCAGTGTCCTACGAGCAGTACTTC. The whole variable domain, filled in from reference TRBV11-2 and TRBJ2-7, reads EAGVAQSPRYKIIEKRQSVAFWCNPISGHATLYWYQQILGQGPKLLIQFQNNGVVDDSQLPKDRFSAERLKGVDSTLKIQPAKLEDSAVYLCASSRTSGRAYSSVSYEQYFGPGTRLTVT.

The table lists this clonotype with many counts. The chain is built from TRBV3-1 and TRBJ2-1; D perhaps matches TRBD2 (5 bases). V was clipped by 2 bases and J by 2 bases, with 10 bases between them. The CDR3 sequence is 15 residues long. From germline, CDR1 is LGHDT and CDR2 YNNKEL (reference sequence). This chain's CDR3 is CASSQFSGTYNEQFF. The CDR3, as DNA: TGTGCCAGCAGCCAATTTTCGGGGACCTACAATGAGCAGTTCTTC.